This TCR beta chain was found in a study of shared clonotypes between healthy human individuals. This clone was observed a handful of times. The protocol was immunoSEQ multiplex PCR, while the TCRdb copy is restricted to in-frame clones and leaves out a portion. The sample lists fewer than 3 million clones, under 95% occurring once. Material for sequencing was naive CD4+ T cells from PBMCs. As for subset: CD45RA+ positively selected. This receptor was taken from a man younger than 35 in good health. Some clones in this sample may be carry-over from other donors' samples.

CDR3 residues: CASRERPNTEAFF. In DNA, the CDR3 is TGTGCCAGCAGAGAGAGGCCCAACACTGAAGCTTTCTTT. The rearrangement uses TRBV11-3 and TRBJ1-1; no clear D gene. CDR1 is SGHNT and CDR2 is YENEEA in the germline V gene. CDR3 size: 13 residues. V lost 6 bases and J 2 bases, leaving 10 bases between the germline ends.